The 30 T cell receptor beta chains below were found in one sample sequenced in a study of shared clonotypes between healthy human individuals (dated by TCRdb to the early 2020s). Preparation of the library involved the immunoSEQ multiplex PCR assay. Sourced from immuneACCESS, this table was stored by TCRdb with only in-frame sequences that have V and J called. A share of the clones is absent; for the studies checked, an unresolved V gene accounts for under half, and the remainder has no known explanation. Counted in this sample were about 480,000 clones; 79% of them appeared once. Of the sample, over 10% falls within the top ten clones. The sequenced sample consisted of PBMCs. All receptors derive from a woman in her 40s in good health. Some clones in this sample may be carry-over from other donors' samples.

This clone was observed a single time. The rearrangement links TRBV28 to TRBJ1-4; a weak D match, TRBD1 (5 bases). This CDR3 has 17 residues. Germline values: CDR1 MDHEN, CDR2 SYDVKM. V dropped 5 bases and J dropped 5 bases, with 21 bases sitting between them. DNA for the CDR3: TGTGCCAGCAGTCCTCCCGGTTGGGGCCGAGGGAATGAAAAACTGTTTTTT. As protein: CASSPPGWGRGNEKLFF.

The V and J genes are TRBV5-1 and TRBJ2-3; D uncertain. CDR1 is SGHRS and CDR2 is YFSETQ in the germline V gene. V lost 4 bases, J lost 0 bases, and 12 bases lay in between. The CDR3 spans 15 residues. CDR3 DNA sequence: TGCGCCAGCAGCCCCCGGGTGGCTAGCACAGATACGCAGTATTTT. This codes for CASSPRVASTDTQYF.

This clone was counted ten times or more. The chain links TRBV6-5 to TRBJ2-5; TRBD2 aligns across 9 bases. CDR3 length: 15 residues. Trimming at V came to 3 bases and at J to 5 bases, leaving 7 bases not matched to a gene. CDR1 is MNHEY, CDR2 SVGAGI, per germline. In nucleotides, the CDR3 is TGTGCCAGCAGTTATGCGGGAGGGCCGCGGGAGACCCAGTACTTC. Its translation is CASSYAGGPRETQYF.

The CDR3 spells CASSGLGRTYEQYF. The CDR3 DNA reads TGTGCCAGCAGCGGACTTGGGAGAACCTACGAGCAGTACTTC. The J gene is TRBJ2-7, the V gene TRBV28; tentatively, D is TRBD2 (5 bases). Germline assignment: CDR1 MDHEN and CDR2 SYDVKM. This CDR3 contains 14 residues. Deletions cut 6 bases from V and 2 bases from J, with 14 bases between.

The rearrangement uses TRBV7-2 and TRBJ2-1; 13 nucleotides line up with TRBD2. The CDR3 spans 16 residues. V dropped 6 bases and J dropped 4; count of bases not matched to a gene: 6. CDR1 and CDR2 (germline): SGHTA, FQGNSA. The CDR3 region has the DNA TGTGCCAGCAGGTCCCCGGGACTAGCGGGGTACAATGAGCAGTTCTTC. It translates to CASRSPGLAGYNEQFF. The full variable domain, in which reference TRBV7-2 and TRBJ2-1 provide the parts outside the CDR3, is GAGVSQSPSNKVTEKGKDVELRCDPISGHTALYWYRQSLGQGLEFLIYFQGNSAPDKSGLPSDRFSAERTGGSVSTLTIQRTQQEDSAVYLCASRSPGLAGYNEQFFGPGTRLTVL.

This chain links TRBV28 with TRBJ2-1; TRBD2 aligns across 7 bases. This CDR3 region has 15 residues. Trimming at V came to 2 bases and at J to 2 bases, leaving 3 bases not matched to a gene. Germline CDR1 is MDHEN and CDR2 is SYDVKM. CDR3 sequence (DNA): TGTGCCAGCAGTTTAGGGGGGGAGCCCTACAATGAGCAGTTCTTC. It specifies CASSLGGEPYNEQFF.

V gene TRBV7-3 combines with J gene TRBJ2-3; D gene unclear. The CDR3 extends over 15 amino acids. CDR1 SGHTA and CDR2 FQGTGA come from the germline V gene. The V gene lost 2 bases and the J gene lost 1 base, with 10 bases spanning the gap. DNA of the CDR3: TGTGCCAGCAGCTTAGCTAGTGTCGGCACAGATACGCAGTATTTT. Protein product: CASSLASVGTDTQYF.

V is TRBV27 and J is TRBJ2-7; D not certain. The germline V gene has CDR1 MNHEY and CDR2 SMNVEV (reference sequence). V lost 3 bases and J 0 bases, leaving 9 bases between the germline ends. This CDR3 spans 14 amino acids. DNA for the CDR3: TGTGCCAGCAGTTTTGCCAGGCACTCCTACGAGCAGTACTTC. Translated, it gives CASSFARHSYEQYF.

The chain joins TRBV2 to TRBJ2-1, with D possibly being TRBD2 (6 bases). The CDR3 contains 15 residues. Trimming took off 8 bases at V and 4 bases at J, with 18 bases between the two ends. CDR1 and CDR2 (germline): SNHLY, FYNNEI. The CDR3 is CASGHAGILYNEQFF. In DNA, the CDR3 is TGTGCCAGCGGCCACGCGGGGATACTTTACAATGAGCAGTTCTTC.

The rearrangement links TRBV5-4 to TRBJ2-1; tentatively, D is TRBD2 (7 bases). The germline V gene has CDR1 SGHNT and CDR2 YYREEE (reference sequence). CDR3 size: 17 residues. Trimming took 3 bases from V and 3 from J, leaving 19 bases between them. In nucleotides, the CDR3 is TGTGCCAGCAGCTCGGGGGGCGGCAGGGGATTCTACAATGAGCAGTTCTTC. Its translation: CASSSGGGRGFYNEQFF.

This chain joins TRBV7-6 and TRBJ2-2; 8 bases match TRBD2. CDR1 is SGHVS and CDR2 is FNYEAQ in the germline V gene. This CDR3 region has 15 residues. After removal of 7 bases from V and 0 bases from J, the junction contained 4 bases not matched to a gene. CDR3 nucleotides: TGTGCCAGCAAGAGCGGGAGTGCGAACACCGGGGAGCTGTTTTTT. Translation gives CASKSGSANTGELFF.

V usage is TRBV30 and J usage is TRBJ2-7; D remains ambiguous. This CDR3 is built from 13 residues. Germline CDR1 and CDR2: GTSNPN and SVGIG (reference sequence). The V end lost 2 bases, the J end lost 2 bases, and 10 bases lay between the germline ends. In DNA, the CDR3 is TGTGCCTGGAGTTCGGACGGAACCTACGAGCAGTACTTC. Encoded protein: CAWSSDGTYEQYF. Full variable domain (outside the CDR3, taken from reference TRBV30 and TRBJ2-7): SQTIHQWPATLVQPVGSPLSLECTVEGTSNPNLYWYRQAAGRGLQLLFYSVGIGQISSEVPQNLSASRPQDRQFILSSKKLLLSDSGFYLCAWSSDGTYEQYFGPGTRLTVT.

This chain joins TRBV11-2 and TRBJ2-7; TRBD1 aligns across 9 bases. This CDR3 has 16 residues. V lost 2 bases, J lost 4 bases, and 9 bases stayed unmatched. Per germline, CDR1 SGHAT and CDR2 FQNNGV. The CDR3 protein is CASSLSVGTGLYEQYF. DNA for the CDR3: TGTGCCAGCAGCTTAAGTGTCGGGACAGGGCTTTACGAGCAGTACTTC.

The chain has TRBV19 and TRBJ2-2; 7 bases map to TRBD1. V was clipped by 5 bases and J by 7 bases; unmatched bases: 10. From germline, CDR1 is LNHDA and CDR2 SQIVND (reference sequence). This CDR3 is 15 amino acids long. The CDR3 nucleotides are TGTGCCAGTAGTCAGACAGGGCTGATTTACGGGGAGCTGTTTTTT. Its protein product is CASSQTGLIYGELFF.

This clone was seen at least ten times. V and J are TRBV19 and TRBJ2-5; TRBD2 matches 11 bases. CDR3 length: 16 amino acids. Per germline, CDR1 LNHDA and CDR2 SQIVND (reference sequence). V gave up 6 bases and J gave up 3 bases; unmatched junction bases: 9. CDR3 protein: CASSPLAGVPEETQYF. CDR3 nucleotide sequence: TGTGCCAGTAGCCCACTAGCGGGAGTGCCTGAAGAGACCCAGTACTTC.

The rearrangement links TRBV15 to TRBJ1-1, with a possible D match to TRBD1 (5 bases). Germline assignment: CDR1 LNHNV and CDR2 YYDKDF (reference sequence). The V end lost 5 bases, the J end lost 1 base, and 14 bases lay between the germline ends. CDR3 size: 15 residues. The chain's CDR3 is CATSRAGWANTEAFF. DNA for the CDR3: TGTGCCACCAGCCGAGCAGGGTGGGCGAACACTGAAGCTTTCTTT.

The chain employs TRBV7-7 and TRBJ2-3; D ambiguous. The CDR3 has 14 amino acids. V lost 5 bases, J lost 0 bases, and 9 bases lay in between. CDR1 and CDR2 from the germline V gene are SSHAT and FNYEAQ (reference sequence). The CDR3 loop is CASSPDMSTDTQYF. The CDR3, as DNA: TGTGCCAGCAGCCCCGACATGAGCACAGATACGCAGTATTTT.

V usage is TRBV19 and J usage is TRBJ2-2; D remains ambiguous. V dropped 1 base and J dropped 7 bases, with 4 bases sitting between them. This CDR3 has 12 residues. Looked up from germline, CDR1 is LNHDA and CDR2 is SQIVND (reference sequence). The CDR3 DNA reads TGTGCCAGTAGTATAGCGTTCGGGGAGCTGTTTTTT. Translated: CASSIAFGELFF.

J is TRBJ2-7 and V is TRBV28; the D is unclear. The CDR3 covers 13 residues. From germline, CDR1 is MDHEN and CDR2 SYDVKM. Trimming removed 5 bases from V and 6 bases from J, with 14 bases in between. CDR3 DNA sequence: TGTGCCAGCAGTGCCCTCCCGGGCGTCGAGCAGTACTTC. Its translation is CASSALPGVEQYF.

The CDR3: CASRVADTGELFF. The CDR3 DNA is TGTGCCAGCAGGGTAGCGGACACCGGGGAGCTGTTTTTT. The chain joins TRBV2 to TRBJ2-2; perhaps TRBD2 as D (6 bases). Trimming took 6 bases from V and 3 from J, leaving 8 bases between them. The germline CDR1 and CDR2 sequences are SNHLY and FYNNEI. CDR3 size: 13 residues.

The V gene is TRBV9, the J gene TRBJ2-1; the D is unclear. The CDR3 is 15 residues long. CDR1 SGDLS and CDR2 YYNGEE come from the germline V gene. The V and J ends lost 2 bases and 0 bases respectively, with 9 bases between them. The CDR3 protein is CASSVIGSSYNEQFF. CDR3 coding DNA: TGTGCCAGCAGCGTTATCGGCAGCTCCTACAATGAGCAGTTCTTC.

This chain links TRBV18 with TRBJ2-7, with 7 bases that match TRBD1. From germline, CDR1 is KGHSH and CDR2 LQKENI. There are 14 residues in the CDR3. V was pared by 2 bases and J by 6 bases, with 7 bases of the junction left unmatched. The CDR3 spells CASSPLTGKIEQYF. CDR3 coding DNA: TGTGCCAGCTCACCATTGACAGGGAAGATCGAGCAGTACTTC.

The chain carries TRBV11-2 and TRBJ1-2; D might be TRBD1 (5 bases). V was shortened by 5 bases and J by 5 bases, with 18 bases between the two germline ends. The CDR3 is made up of 15 amino acids. Germline CDR1 and CDR2: SGHAT and FQNNGV. CDR3 DNA: TGTGCCAGCAGCCACCAAAGGGGTGGCGCATATGGCTACACCTTC. The encoded protein is CASSHQRGGAYGYTF.

V is TRBV10-3 and J is TRBJ2-1, with TRBD2 matching 9 bases. Trimming cost V 5 bases and J 4 bases; bases outside gene matches: 6. Germline-derived CDR1 and CDR2 are ENHRY and SYGVKD. The CDR3 has 15 residues. The CDR3 sequence: CAISSTSGRYNEQFF. The DNA of the CDR3 is TGTGCCATCAGTAGTACTAGCGGGCGGTACAATGAGCAGTTCTTC.

The table lists this clone with a count of one. The chain carries TRBV5-4 and TRBJ1-2; the match to TRBD1 covers 8 bases. Germline assignment: CDR1 SGHNT and CDR2 YYREEE (reference sequence). The CDR3 is 13 amino acids. After removal of 4 bases from V and 8 bases from J, the junction contained 7 bases not matched to a gene. The DNA for the CDR3 is TGTGCCAGCAGCCTGGCGGACAGGGCAGGCTACACCTTC. Its protein is CASSLADRAGYTF.

The rearrangement uses TRBV6-5 and TRBJ2-2, with 10 bases fitting TRBD2. Germline CDR1 MNHEY, CDR2 SVGAGI. The CDR3 extends over 15 amino acids. V trimming: 8 bases; J trimming: 6 bases; junction bases outside the gene matches: 9. CDR3 sequence: CASEASGRSAGELFF. The CDR3 DNA sequence: TGTGCCAGCGAAGCTAGCGGGAGATCTGCCGGGGAGCTGTTTTTT.

This chain connects TRBV19 to TRBJ2-7; D is perhaps TRBD2 (6 bases). Germline V gives CDR1 LNHDA, CDR2 SQIVND (reference sequence). This CDR3 is 16 amino acids long. Trimming pared 1 base from V and 2 bases from J, leaving 15 bases between. The CDR3, as DNA: TGTGCCAGTAGTATAGCGGCGGGGCAGGTTACCTACGAGCAGTACTTC. It yields the protein CASSIAAGQVTYEQYF. Full variable domain (remainder filled in from reference TRBV19 and TRBJ2-7): DGGITQSPKYLFRKEGQNVTLSCEQNLNHDAMYWYRQDPGQGLRLIYYSQIVNDFQKGDIAEGYSVSREKKESFPLTVTSAQKNPTAFYLCASSIAAGQVTYEQYFGPGTRLTVT.

The V call is TRBV27, the J call TRBJ1-2; D is perhaps TRBD1 (6 bases). This CDR3 is built from 15 residues. Germline V gene data show CDR1 as MNHEY and CDR2 as SMNVEV (reference sequence). The germline V and J ends were trimmed by 3 bases and 7 bases, with 18 bases remaining between them. As DNA, the CDR3 is TGTGCCAGCAGTTTGAAACCGGCAGGGGCCTTTGGCTACACCTTC. Its translation is CASSLKPAGAFGYTF.

This clone has only a few counts. The chain links TRBV2 to TRBJ2-3; TRBD2 aligns across 14 bases. This CDR3 has 18 residues. Trimming removed 4 bases from V and 4 bases from J; junction bases left unmatched: 10. CDR1 is SNHLY and CDR2 is FYNNEI in the germline V gene. Here the CDR3 DNA reads TGTGCCAGCAGTGGGGGGACTAGCGGGAGCCAGAATGCAGATACGCAGTATTTT. It specifies CASSGGTSGSQNADTQYF. Variable domain in full (rest from reference TRBV2 and TRBJ2-3): EPEVTQTPSHQVTQMGQEVILRCVPISNHLYFYWYRQILGQKVEFLVSFYNNEISEKSEIFDDQFSVERPDGSNFTLKIRSTKLEDSAMYFCASSGGTSGSQNADTQYFGPGTRLTVL.

The V and J genes are TRBV7-9 and TRBJ2-3; the match to TRBD2 covers 7 bases. Trimming at V came to 6 bases and at J to 2 bases, leaving 5 bases not matched to a gene. Germline CDR1 SEHNR, CDR2 FQNEAQ (reference sequence). The CDR3 length is 14 residues. The CDR3 DNA sequence: TGTGCCAGCAGACTCGGGAGGCCCACAGATACGCAGTATTTT. Translation: CASRLGRPTDTQYF. The whole variable domain, remainder taken from reference TRBV7-9 and TRBJ2-3, is DTGVSQNPRHKITKRGQNVTFRCDPISEHNRLYWYRQTLGQGPEFLTYFQNEAQLEKSRLLSDRFSAERPKGSFSTLEIQRTEQGDSAMYLCASRLGRPTDTQYFGPGTRLTVL.